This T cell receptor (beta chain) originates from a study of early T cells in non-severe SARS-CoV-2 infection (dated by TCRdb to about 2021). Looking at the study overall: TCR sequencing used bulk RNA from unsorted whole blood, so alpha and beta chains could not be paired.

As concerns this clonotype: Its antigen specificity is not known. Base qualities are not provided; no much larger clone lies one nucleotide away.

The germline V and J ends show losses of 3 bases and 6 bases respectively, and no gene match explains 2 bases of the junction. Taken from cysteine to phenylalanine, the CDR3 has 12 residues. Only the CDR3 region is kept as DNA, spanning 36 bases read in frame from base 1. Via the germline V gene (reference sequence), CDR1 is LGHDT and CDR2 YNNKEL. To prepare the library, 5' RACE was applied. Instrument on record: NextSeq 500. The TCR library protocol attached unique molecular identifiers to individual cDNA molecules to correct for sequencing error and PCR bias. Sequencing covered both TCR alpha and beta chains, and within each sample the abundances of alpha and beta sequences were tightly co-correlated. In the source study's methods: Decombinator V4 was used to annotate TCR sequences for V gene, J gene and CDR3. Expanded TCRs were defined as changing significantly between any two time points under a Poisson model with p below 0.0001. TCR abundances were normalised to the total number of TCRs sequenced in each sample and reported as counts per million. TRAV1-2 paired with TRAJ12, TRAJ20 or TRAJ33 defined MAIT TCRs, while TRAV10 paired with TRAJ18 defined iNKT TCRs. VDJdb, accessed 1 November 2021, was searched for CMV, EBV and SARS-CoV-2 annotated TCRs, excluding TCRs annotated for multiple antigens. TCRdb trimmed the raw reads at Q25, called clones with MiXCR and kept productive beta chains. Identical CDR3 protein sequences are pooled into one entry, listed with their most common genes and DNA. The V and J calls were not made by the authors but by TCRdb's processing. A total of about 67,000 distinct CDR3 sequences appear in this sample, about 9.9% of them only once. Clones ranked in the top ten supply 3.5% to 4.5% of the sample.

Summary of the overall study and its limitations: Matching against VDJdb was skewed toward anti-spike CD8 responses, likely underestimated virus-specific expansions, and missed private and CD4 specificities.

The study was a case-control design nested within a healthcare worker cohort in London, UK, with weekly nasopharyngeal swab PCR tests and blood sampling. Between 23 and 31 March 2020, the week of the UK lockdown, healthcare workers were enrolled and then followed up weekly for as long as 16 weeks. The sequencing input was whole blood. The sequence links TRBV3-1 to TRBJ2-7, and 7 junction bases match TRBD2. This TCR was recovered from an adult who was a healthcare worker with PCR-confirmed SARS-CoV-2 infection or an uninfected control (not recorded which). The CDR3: CASSHPGGEQYF. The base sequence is TGTGCCAGCAGCCACCCGGGGGGCGAGCAGTACTTC.